Each of the 13 T cell receptor beta chains below was sequenced from the same sample in a study of regulatory T cells in long-lasting Graves disease. According to the study, TCR beta libraries were built with iRepertoire HTBI primers and CDR3-region Arm-PCR. From the multiplex PCR reads, TCRdb called clonotypes with MiXCR, one entry per CDR3 protein. The data show some 420,000 distinct CDR3 sequences, 20% to 25% seen once. Time point noted: persistent/refractory GD, antithyroid drugs over 5 years with positive TRAb. With RNA extracted from PBMCs as input, the TCR library was made. The sample in question was peripheral blood mononuclear cells (PBMCs), obtained when the disease was refractory, from a patient treated with antithyroid drugs. The receptors here all came from a female donor with Graves disease.

The chain is built from TRBV20-1 and TRBJ2-3; TRBD2 matches at 11 bases. Trimming removed 7 bases from V and 1 base from J; junction bases left unmatched: 4. Germline assignment: CDR1 DFQATT and CDR2 SNEGSKA (reference sequence). This CDR3 region has 14 residues. The CDR3 sequence is CSGLGLAGTDTQYF. The DNA of the CDR3 is TGCAGTGGCCTGGGACTAGCGGGCACAGATACGCAGTATTTT.

This clonotype was picked up a small number of times. The rearrangement uses TRBV30 and TRBJ1-1, with D possibly being TRBD1 (5 bases). The CDR3 runs to 13 residues. Trimming took 8 bases from V and 0 from J, leaving 13 bases between them. In germline, CDR1 is GTSNPN, CDR2 SVGIG (reference sequence). As DNA, the CDR3 is TGTGCCCAATCAGACAGTATGAACACTGAAGCTTTCTTT. This gives the protein CAQSDSMNTEAFF.

This clonotype has a single count. The rearrangement joins TRBV5-1 to TRBJ1-4; 11 positions match TRBD1. Germline V lookup: CDR1 SGHRS, CDR2 YFSETQ. Trimming took 5 bases from V and 7 from J; bases not matched to a gene: 4. The CDR3 runs to 14 residues. CDR3 bases: TGCGCCAGCAGATCGGGACAGGGGGGTGAAAAACTGTTTTTT. Encoded protein: CASRSGQGGEKLFF.

About this clonotype itself: This likely stems from a read error, as it lies one base from a far larger clone. The chain couples TRBV6-2 or TRBV6-3 to TRBJ2-7; D remains ambiguous. This CDR3 contains 14 residues. CDR1 MNHEY and CDR2 SVGEGT come from the germline V gene. V was trimmed by 8 bases and J by 2 bases, leaving 16 bases between them. The CDR3 coding sequence is TGTGCCAGCTCCAAAATTGGGTATACCTACGAGCAGTACTTC. Translated: CASSKIGYTYEQYF.

J is TRBJ1-6 and V is TRBV30, with 7 bases aligning to TRBD1. The CDR3 has 13 residues. From germline, CDR1 is GTSNPN and CDR2 SVGIG (reference sequence). The V segment lost 8 bases and the J segment 9 bases; nucleotides outside the gene matches: 10. The CDR3 bases are TGTGCCGCCCAGACAGGGAGTGGTTCACCCCTCCACTTT. It encodes CAAQTGSGSPLHF. Together with reference TRBV30 and TRBJ1-6, the CDR3 gives the full variable domain: SQTIHQWPATLVQPVGSPLSLECTVEGTSNPNLYWYRQAAGRGLQLLFYSVGIGQISSEVPQNLSASRPQDRQFILSSKKLLLSDSGFYLCAAQTGSGSPLHFGNGTRLTVT.

The chain links TRBV10-3 to TRBJ2-7; TRBD2 agrees at 8 bases. J lost 3 bases, V lost 10 bases, and 11 bases had no gene match. The CDR3 contains 14 residues. CDR1 and CDR2 from the germline V gene are ENHRY and SYGVKD. The CDR3 DNA is TGTGCCACTCAACGAGCGGGAGAAATCTACGAGCAGTACTTC. Translated, it gives CATQRAGEIYEQYF.

This clonotype was found a few times. The chain has TRBV27 and TRBJ2-7; tentative D call: TRBD1 (5 bases). This CDR3 has 16 amino acids. In germline, CDR1 is MNHEY, CDR2 SMNVEV (reference sequence). Trimming removed 5 bases from V and 3 bases from J, with 20 bases in between. The CDR3 sequence is CASSTTQTANLYEQYF. CDR3 sequence (DNA): TGTGCCAGCAGTACCACTCAGACAGCGAACCTCTACGAGCAGTACTTC.

This clonotype was picked up many times. The chain combines TRBV20-1 with TRBJ2-7; no clear D gene. V shed 5 bases and J shed 0 bases, with 5 bases lying between them. CDR1 and CDR2 (germline): DFQATT, SNEGSKA (reference sequence). The CDR3 spans 11 residues. This CDR3 is CSALDSYEQYF. The CDR3 coding sequence is TGCAGTGCTCTCGACTCCTACGAGCAGTACTTC.

Only a few counts were recorded for this clonotype. The chain carries TRBV5-1 and TRBJ1-1; tentatively, D is TRBD1 (5 bases). Germline V gene data show CDR1 as SGHRS and CDR2 as YFSETQ. The length of the CDR3 is 16 residues. Trimming took off 0 bases at V and 2 bases at J, with 14 bases between the two ends. The DNA for the CDR3 is TGCGCCAGCAGCTTGGGGGGCGTCAGCAGTAACACTGAAGCTTTCTTT. Amino acid sequence: CASSLGGVSSNTEAFF.

In its sample, this clonotype was seen many times. This chain links TRBV12-3 or TRBV12-4 with TRBJ2-5, with unresolved D. This CDR3 comprises 13 residues. The V and J ends lost 5 bases and 3 bases respectively, with 10 bases between them. CDR3 in amino acids: CASSPQSKETQYF. CDR3 in DNA: TGTGCCAGCAGTCCCCAGTCCAAAGAGACCCAGTACTTC.

With regard to this clonotype: This may be a read error, as it is one base from a much larger clone. V is TRBV12-3 or TRBV12-4 and J is TRBJ1-1, with D possibly being TRBD1 (6 bases). The CDR3 extends over 14 amino acids. CDR3 residues: CASSPHRAVTGAFF. The CDR3 DNA sequence: TGTGCCAGCAGTCCCCACAGGGCCGTGACTGGAGCTTTCTTT.

The table lists this clonotype with many counts. The genes are TRBV10-3 and TRBJ2-5; D is unclear. CDR1 ENHRY and CDR2 SYGVKD come from the germline V gene. This CDR3 is 13 amino acids long. The V and J ends lost 11 bases and 2 bases respectively, with 15 bases between them. This CDR3 reads CAAQSGPQETQYF. CDR3 in DNA: TGTGCCGCCCAGAGTGGACCGCAAGAGACCCAGTACTTC.

Worth noting for this clonotype: A much bigger clone sits one base away, suggesting this may be a read error. The genes are TRBV7-6 and TRBJ2-5; TRBD1 matches 7 bases. Losses at the gene ends were 5 bases for V and 1 base for J; bases not matched to a gene: 4. This CDR3 spans 14 amino acids. Per the germline V gene, CDR1 is SGHVS and CDR2 is FNYEAQ. The CDR3 reads CASSPEGAQETQYF. The CDR3 DNA sequence: TGTGCCAGCAGCCCCGAGGGGGCCCAAGAGACCCAGTACTTC.